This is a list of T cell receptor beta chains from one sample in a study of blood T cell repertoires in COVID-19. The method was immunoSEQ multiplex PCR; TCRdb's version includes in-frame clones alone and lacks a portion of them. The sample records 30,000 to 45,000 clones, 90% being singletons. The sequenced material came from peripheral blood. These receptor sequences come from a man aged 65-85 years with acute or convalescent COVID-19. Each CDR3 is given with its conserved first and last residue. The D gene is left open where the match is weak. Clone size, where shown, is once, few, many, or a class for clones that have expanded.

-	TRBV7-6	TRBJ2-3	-	TGTGCCAGCAGCTCGTCCGCCCGGACAGATACGCAGTATTTT	CASSSSARTDTQYF
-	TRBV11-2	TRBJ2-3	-	TGTGCCAGCAGCTTAGGGGCAGGAGGGGCAGATACGCAGTATTTT	CASSLGAGGADTQYF
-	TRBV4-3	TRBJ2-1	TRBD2	TGCGCCAGCAGCCTTTTAGCGGGAGGGCCGGCCAATGAGCAGTTCTTC	CASSLLAGGPANEQFF
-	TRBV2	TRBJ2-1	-	TGTGCCAGCAGCCCCAACCGGGCGGGACTCGACAATGAGCAGTTCTTC	CASSPNRAGLDNEQFF
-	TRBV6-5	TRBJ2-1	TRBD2	TGTGCCAGCAGTTCTACTAGCGGGACAACCTACAATGAGCAGTTCTTC	CASSSTSGTTYNEQFF
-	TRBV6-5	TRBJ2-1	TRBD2	TGTGCCAGCAAAGAAACTAGCGGTTACAATGAGCAGTTCTTC	CASKETSGYNEQFF
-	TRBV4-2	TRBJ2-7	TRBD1	TGTGCCAGCAGCCAAGGGACAGGCCGAACCTACGAGCAGTACTTC	CASSQGTGRTYEQYF
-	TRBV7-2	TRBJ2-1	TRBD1	TGTGCCAGCAGCTTAGCGGTCACGGGGACAGGGACCTACAATGAGCAGTTCTTC	CASSLAVTGTGTYNEQFF
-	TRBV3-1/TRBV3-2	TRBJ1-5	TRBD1	TGTGCCAGCAGCCAGGGGGGACAGGGGCGAGGGCCCCAGCATTTT	CASSQGGQGRGPQHF
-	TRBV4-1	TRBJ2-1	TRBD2	TGCGCCAGCAGCCAAGATTTGGCTAGCGGGAGGTTCTCCTACAATGAGCAGTTCTTC	CASSQDLASGRFSYNEQFF
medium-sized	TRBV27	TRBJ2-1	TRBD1	TGTGCCAGCAGTGACAGGGGGCCGGGCAATGAGCAGTTCTTC	CASSDRGPGNEQFF
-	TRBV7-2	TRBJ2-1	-	TGTGCCAGCAGCTTTGGACTGAACAATGAGCAGTTCTTC	CASSFGLNNEQFF
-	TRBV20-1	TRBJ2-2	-	TGCAGTGCTAGTAGGGAGGACACCGGGGAGCTGTTTTTT	CSASREDTGELFF
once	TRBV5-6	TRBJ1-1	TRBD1	TGTGCCAGCAGCTTTGTGGACAGGGTCACTGAAGCTTTCTTT	CASSFVDRVTEAFF
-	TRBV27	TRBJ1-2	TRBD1	TGTGCCAGCCCCTGGGGACAGCTTGGTGGCTACACCTTC	CASPWGQLGGYTF
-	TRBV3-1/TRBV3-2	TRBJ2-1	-	TGTGCCAGCAGCCAAGTAAGAGTACGACTAGGCGAGCAGTTCTTC	CASSQVRVRLGEQFF
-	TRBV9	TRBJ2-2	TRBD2	TGTGCCAGCAGCCCTCGACTAGCGGGAGTAACCGGGGAGCTGTTTTTT	CASSPRLAGVTGELFF
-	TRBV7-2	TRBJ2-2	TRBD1	TGTGCCAGCAGCAATACAGGGGGCTGGACCGGGGAGCTGTTTTTT	CASSNTGGWTGELFF
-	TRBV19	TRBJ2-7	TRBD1	TGTGCCAGTAGTTCGGACAGGCTGGGGGAGCAGTACTTC	CASSSDRLGEQYF
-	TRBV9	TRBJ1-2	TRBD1	TGTGCCAGCAGCACAGGGGGGACAGAGCAGCCTGGCTATGGCTACACCTTC	CASSTGGTEQPGYGYTF
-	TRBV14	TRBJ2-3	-	TGTGCCAGCAGCCAAGATGTAGGAGGGCGGACAGATACGCAGTATTTT	CASSQDVGGRTDTQYF
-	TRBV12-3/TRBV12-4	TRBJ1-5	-	TGTGCCAGCAGTCCACAGGAAAATCAGCCCCAGCATTTT	CASSPQENQPQHF
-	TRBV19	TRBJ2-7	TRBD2	TGTGCCAGTAGTATCTGGCCCGGGACTAGCGACGACGAGCAGTACTTC	CASSIWPGTSDDEQYF
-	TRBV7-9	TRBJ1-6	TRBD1	TGTGCCAGCAGCTTATCTACAGGGGTAAATTCACCCCTCCACTTT	CASSLSTGVNSPLHF
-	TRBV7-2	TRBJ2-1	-	TGTGCCAGCAGCGGAGTTGGTGGCTTCTACAATGAGCAGTTCTTC	CASSGVGGFYNEQFF